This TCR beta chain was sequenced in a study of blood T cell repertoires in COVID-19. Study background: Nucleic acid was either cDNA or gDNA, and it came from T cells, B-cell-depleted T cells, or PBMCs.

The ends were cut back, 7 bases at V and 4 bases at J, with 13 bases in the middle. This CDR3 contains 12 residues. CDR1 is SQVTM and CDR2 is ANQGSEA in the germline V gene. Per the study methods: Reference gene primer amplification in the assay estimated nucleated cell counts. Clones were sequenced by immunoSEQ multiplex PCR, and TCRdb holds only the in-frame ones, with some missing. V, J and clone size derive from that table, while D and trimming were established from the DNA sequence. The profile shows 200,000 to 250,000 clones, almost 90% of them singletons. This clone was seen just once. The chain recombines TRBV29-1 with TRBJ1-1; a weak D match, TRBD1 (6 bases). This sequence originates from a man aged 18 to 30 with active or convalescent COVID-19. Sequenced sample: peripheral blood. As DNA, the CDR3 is TGCAGCGGGGGACATACAGGCACTGAAGCTTTCTTT. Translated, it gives CSGGHTGTEAFF.